The following is a T cell receptor beta chain sequence with its context. Its antigen is currently not known. No per-base quality is available; no much larger clone lies one base away. Trimming accounts for 8 bases at V and 5 bases at J, while the number of junction bases matched to no gene is 0. From its cysteine to its phenylalanine, the CDR3 spans 13 amino acids. CDR3 DNA is the only sequence kept; it has 39 bases, read in frame from the first base. Taken from the germline V gene, the CDR1 and CDR2 loops are SGHTA and FQGNSA. The data derive from a study of memory CD4+ T cells and cytomegalovirus serostatus (dated by TCRdb to the late 2010s). Concerning the study at large: A total of some 33 healthy Belgian adults, of whom 9 were CMV seropositive and some 25 were CMV seronegative, were included in the cohort. CD4+ memory TCRbeta repertoires of a Belgian cohort with known cytomegalovirus serostatus were sequenced in order to replicate a published TCR-based CMV serostatus classifier. Overall study outcomes, separate from this receptor: On the Belgian cohort, the classifier built on the original framework reached a median bootstrapped AUC of roughly 0.96, with a 95% CI of 0.76-1.00. For CMV serostatus prediction, a median bootstrapped AUC of about 0.95 was reached with the original framework, and a median bootstrapped AUC of about 0.89 was reached with a US-trained random forest. Only CD4+CD45RO+ memory cells were sequenced, unlike the original study, which covered naive and memory CD4+ and CD8+ populations. Among the 150 to 200 previously reported CMV-associated TCRbeta sequences, some 67 showed up in the CD4+ memory repertoires, with each one found in between one and five individuals. The results were interpreted as suggesting that the CMV-associated TCR signature is mostly present in the CD4+ memory repertoire.

Genomic DNA was extracted from sorted cells with the Quick-DNA Microprep Kit. Amplification of TCRbeta DNA was done with the immunoSEQ hsTCRbeta kit, following the protocol from the manufacturer. TCRbeta libraries were sequenced on an Illumina MiSeq instrument. In the source study's methods: After out-of-frame sequences were removed, 2,204,828 distinct TCRbeta sequences remained, averaging about 61,000 per individual. Each individual was scored by the count of around 160 previously reported CMV-associated TCRbeta sequences and the total productive distinct TCRbeta count. A beta-binomial model was reimplemented in Python, and scikit-learn random forests with default parameters were trained on data from the US cohort. On the Belgian cohort, classifier performance was reported as the median AUC, along with percentile confidence intervals, across 10,000 bootstrap iterations. TCRdb stores this immuneACCESS table with in-frame sequences only. Part of the clones is absent; in the studies checked, under half of the shortfall reflects unresolved V genes, and no reason is known for the rest. D and trimming come from the DNA, and the V and J calls and clone size come from that table. In this sample the table shows around 84,000 clones, approximately 84% of which occur a single time. The ten largest clonotypes hold roughly 0.85% of the sample.

A FACSAria II was used to sort memory CD4+ T cells, defined as single viable CD3+CD4+CD8-CD45RO+ cells. CMV serostatus was assessed using a Roche Elecsys assay, by which serum IgG against CMV pp150, pp28, p38 and p52 was detected. After the samples were thawed, total CD4+ T cells were enriched through positive selection using CD4 magnetic microbeads. Samples originated from another study that specifically interrogated the CD4+ T cell memory repertoire. Peripheral blood mononuclear cells were isolated and cryopreserved following standard operating procedures; serum was stored at -80 °C. The staining relied on CD3-PerCP (BW264/56), CD4-APC (RPA-T4), CD45RO-PE (UCHT1) and CD8-Pacific Orange (3B5) antibodies, and Sytox blue was used to exclude non-viable cells.

Recombination joined TRBV7-2 with TRBJ2-3; 14 nucleotides in the junction match TRBD2. This clonotype was sampled from an adult in good health and CMV-seronegative. The sequenced material came from memory CD4+ T cells from blood. The CDR3 has the sequence CASGLAGGDTQYF. The DNA sequence is as follows: TGTGCCAGCGGACTAGCGGGGGGAGATACGCAGTATTTT.